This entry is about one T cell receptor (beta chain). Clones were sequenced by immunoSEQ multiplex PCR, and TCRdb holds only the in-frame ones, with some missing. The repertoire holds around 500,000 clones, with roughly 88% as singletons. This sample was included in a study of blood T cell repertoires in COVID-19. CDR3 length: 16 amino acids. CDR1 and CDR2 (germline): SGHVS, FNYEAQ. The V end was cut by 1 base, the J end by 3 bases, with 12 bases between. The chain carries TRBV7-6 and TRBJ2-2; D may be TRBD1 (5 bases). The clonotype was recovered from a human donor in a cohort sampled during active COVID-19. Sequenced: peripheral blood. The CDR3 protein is CASSLDGQGHTGELFF. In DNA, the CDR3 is TGTGCCAGCAGCTTAGATGGCCAGGGCCACACCGGGGAGCTGTTTTTT.